The 6 T cell receptor beta chains listed next were all sequenced from one sample in a study of blood T cell repertoires in COVID-19. Produced via immunoSEQ multiplex PCR; TCRdb's table is partial and in-frame only. The sample shows a few hundred thousand clones, approximately 80% of them seen only once. Sequenced sample: peripheral blood. The source is a human donor with acute or convalescent COVID-19. The donor label of this sample is uncertain.

V gene TRBV6-5 combines with J gene TRBJ2-7, with D perhaps matching TRBD1 (5 bases). This CDR3 is 14 amino acids long. V was trimmed by 0 bases and J by 4 bases, leaving 10 bases between them. The germline CDR1 and CDR2 sequences are MNHEY and SVGAGI. CDR3 residues: CASSYSQGRYEQYF. The CDR3 DNA reads TGTGCCAGCAGTTACTCGCAGGGAAGGTACGAGCAGTACTTC.

This clone was seen a single time. This chain connects TRBV5-4 to TRBJ2-2, with 7 positions matching TRBD1. The CDR3 loop spans 16 amino acids. Germline CDR1 is SGHNT and CDR2 is YYREEE (reference sequence). V lost 4 bases to trimming and J lost 7 bases; unmatched junction nucleotides: 13. This CDR3 reads CASSRLQGRRDGELFF. The CDR3 nucleotides read TGTGCCAGCAGCCGACTACAGGGGCGAAGGGACGGGGAGCTGTTTTTT.

The chain combines TRBV3-1 (or the pseudogene TRBV3-2) with TRBJ2-1; TRBD2 agrees at 11 bases. Germline lookup yields CDR1 LGHDT and CDR2 YNNKEL (reference sequence). Trimming removed 4 bases from V and 0 bases from J; junction bases left unmatched: 11. The CDR3 runs to 19 residues. The CDR3 DNA sequence: TGTGCCAGCAGCCCCTGGGGTCTAGCGGGGGGTTTCTCCTACAATGAGCAGTTCTTC. Encoded protein: CASSPWGLAGGFSYNEQFF.

CDR3 region: CASSLYITGASSYEQYF. CDR3 nucleotide sequence: TGTGCCAGCAGCTTGTATATAACAGGTGCAAGCTCCTACGAGCAGTACTTC. The chain has TRBV5-8 and TRBJ2-7; possibly TRBD1 for D (5 bases). Trimming stripped 1 base from V and 0 bases from J, with 17 bases between. From germline, CDR1 is SGHTS and CDR2 YDEGEE. This CDR3 spans 17 amino acids.

The chain carries TRBV28 and TRBJ2-7; 10 bases match TRBD2. CDR3 length: 16 residues. Germline lookup yields CDR1 MDHEN and CDR2 SYDVKM. Losses at the gene ends were 10 bases for V and 1 base for J; bases not matched to a gene: 13. The CDR3: CATARASGGRSYEQYF. CDR3 DNA: TGTGCCACCGCCCGGGCTAGCGGGGGACGGTCCTACGAGCAGTACTTC.

Only one count was recorded for this clone. The genes are TRBV5-8 and TRBJ2-5; D may be TRBD1 (5 bases). V was shortened by 4 bases and J by 2 bases, with 18 bases between the two germline ends. The CDR3 runs 16 residues. Germline-derived CDR1 and CDR2 are SGHTS and YDEGEE. CDR3 in DNA: TGTGCCAGCAGCACACGACAGCAGAGTTTTCAAGAGACCCAGTACTTC. Translation: CASSTRQQSFQETQYF.